The present TCR beta chain was sequenced within a study of cytomegalovirus exposure and HLA in healthy donors. Overall study context: Earlier sequencing of 150 million to 200 million T cells yielded 120 million or so unique TCR beta sequences. Of 398 genotyped donors, approximately 84% clustered with self-reported Caucasian donors. Broader study findings: A later analysis linked a missense DCLRE1C variant to TCR beta V- and J-gene trimming. There were 150 to 200 TCR beta chains listed as cytomegalovirus-associated.

The CDR3 has 14 amino acids. Per germline, CDR1 SGHRS and CDR2 YFSETQ. Trimming removed 4 bases at V and 3 bases at J, with 14 bases between. As regards this clone: What it binds is not known.

Amplification used 60 Vbeta primers and 13 Jbeta primers. TCRdb's table, derived via immunoSEQ multiplex PCR, lists solely in-frame clones and lacks some. Seen in this sample are some 80,000 clones; the ten most common clones hold 1.1%. The sequence was obtained from a young woman in good health and CMV-seronegative. The chain has TRBV5-1 and TRBJ2-7; possibly TRBD1 for D (6 bases). The specimen sequenced was PBMCs. The CDR3 nucleotides read TGCGCCAGCAGCCGGGACACGGGTGTCTACGAGCAGTACTTC. This codes for CASSRDTGVYEQYF.